The 8 T cell receptor beta chains given below trace back to one sample, sequenced in a study of cytomegalovirus exposure and HLA in healthy donors. The primer mix had 60 Vbeta and 13 Jbeta primers. Measured with immunoSEQ multiplex PCR; TCRdb has only the in-frame clones, and not every one. In the table there are about 160,000 clones, 70% to 85% of which are singletons. Specimen: PBMCs. The receptors here all came from a man aged 30-40 years in good health and CMV-seropositive.

This clone showed up just once. The chain employs TRBV13 and TRBJ2-7; 11 bases align to TRBD2. After removal of 6 bases from V and 0 bases from J, the junction contained 13 bases not matched to a gene. The CDR3 extends over 18 amino acids. The V gene's germline CDR1 is PRHDT and CDR2 FYEKMQ (reference sequence). The CDR3 DNA reads as TGTGCCAGCAGTTCTACTAGCGGGGGTGTGAGGAGCTCCTACGAGCAGTACTTC. It translates to CASSSTSGGVRSSYEQYF.

This chain uses TRBV2 with TRBJ1-2, with 11 positions matching TRBD1. This CDR3 contains 20 residues. Germline CDR1 and CDR2: SNHLY and FYNNEI. Trimming took 8 bases from V and 6 from J; bases not matched to a gene: 26. The CDR3 loop reads CASYDRPSLPDRGQFHGYTF. CDR3 nucleotides: TGTGCCAGCTACGACCGTCCCTCCCTTCCGGACAGGGGGCAATTCCATGGCTACACCTTC.

The chain uses TRBV5-4 and TRBJ2-5; 7 positions agree with TRBD1. Germline V CDR1 and CDR2: SGHNT, YYREEE (reference sequence). This CDR3 is built from 15 residues. Trimming took 4 bases from V and 0 from J; bases not matched to a gene: 6. In DNA form, the CDR3 reads TGTGCCAGCAGCATAACAGGGGAGTACCAAGAGACCCAGTACTTC. Translation: CASSITGEYQETQYF.

V is TRBV10-2 and J is TRBJ2-7, with D possibly matching TRBD2 (5 bases). The V and J ends lost 2 bases and 0 bases respectively, with 11 bases between them. This CDR3 comprises 15 residues. CDR1 WSHSY and CDR2 SAAADI come from the germline V gene. The chain's CDR3 is CASSERGFSSYEQYF. The CDR3 DNA is TGCGCCAGCAGTGAGCGGGGTTTCAGCTCCTACGAGCAGTACTTC.

The CDR3 region is CASSLWQGDDLGYTF. The CDR3 bases are TGTGCCAGCAGTTTATGGCAGGGTGACGATCTTGGCTACACCTTC. The chain uses TRBV27 and TRBJ1-2, with a possible D match to TRBD1 (5 bases). The germline V gene encodes CDR1 MNHEY and CDR2 SMNVEV (reference sequence). With 1 base removed from V and 7 bases from J, the gap between germline ends came to 16 bases. The CDR3 totals 15 residues.

This clone appeared a few times. The chain combines TRBV5-1 with TRBJ2-3, with TRBD2 as a possible D gene (5 bases). The CDR3 totals 15 residues. Trimming shortened V by 6 bases and J by 8 bases, and 22 bases separated the two germline ends. Germline CDR1 is SGHRS and CDR2 is YFSETQ. CDR3 region: CASKIGILFSGTQYF. In nucleotides, the CDR3 is TGCGCCAGCAAGATCGGGATACTCTTTAGTGGTACGCAGTATTTT.

The table lists this clone with a few counts. The rearrangement uses TRBV7-9 and TRBJ2-3; no reliable D call. Germline V gene sequence: CDR1 SEHNR, CDR2 FQNEAQ (reference sequence). The V gene lost 6 bases and the J gene lost 2 bases, with 18 bases spanning the gap. CDR3 length: 16 residues. CDR3 amino acids: CASRPTVSAATDTQYF. DNA for the CDR3: TGTGCCAGCAGGCCCACAGTATCAGCAGCCACAGATACGCAGTATTTT.

The chain couples TRBV19 to TRBJ1-6, with TRBD1 matching 8 bases. The germline V gene encodes CDR1 LNHDA and CDR2 SQIVND (reference sequence). CDR3 size: 15 residues. The ends lost 2 bases at V and 9 bases at J; junction bases unmatched: 6. CDR3 protein: CASSIKGQGVSPLHF. DNA of the CDR3: TGTGCCAGTAGTATAAAAGGACAGGGAGTTTCACCCCTCCACTTT. Full variable domain (remainder filled in from reference TRBV19 and TRBJ1-6): DGGITQSPKYLFRKEGQNVTLSCEQNLNHDAMYWYRQDPGQGLRLIYYSQIVNDFQKGDIAEGYSVSREKKESFPLTVTSAQKNPTAFYLCASSIKGQGVSPLHFGNGTRLTVT.